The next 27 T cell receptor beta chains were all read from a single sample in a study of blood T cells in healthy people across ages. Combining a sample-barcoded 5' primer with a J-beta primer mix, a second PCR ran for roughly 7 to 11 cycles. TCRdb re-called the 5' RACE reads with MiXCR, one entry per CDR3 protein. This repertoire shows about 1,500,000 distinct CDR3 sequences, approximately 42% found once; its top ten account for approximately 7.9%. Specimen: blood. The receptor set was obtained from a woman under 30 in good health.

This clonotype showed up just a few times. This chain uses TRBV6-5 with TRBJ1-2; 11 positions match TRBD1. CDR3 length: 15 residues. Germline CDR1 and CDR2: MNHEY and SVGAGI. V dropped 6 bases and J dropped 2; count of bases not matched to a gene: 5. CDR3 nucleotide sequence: TGTGCCAGCAGCTACCGGGACAGGGGGAACTATGGCTACACCTTC. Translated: CASSYRDRGNYGYTF.

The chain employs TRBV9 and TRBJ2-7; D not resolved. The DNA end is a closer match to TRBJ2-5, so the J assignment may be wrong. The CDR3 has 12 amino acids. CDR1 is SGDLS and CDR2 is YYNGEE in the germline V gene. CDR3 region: CASSVDLETQYF. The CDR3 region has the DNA TGTGCCAGCAGCGTAGATTTAGAGACCCAGTACTTC.

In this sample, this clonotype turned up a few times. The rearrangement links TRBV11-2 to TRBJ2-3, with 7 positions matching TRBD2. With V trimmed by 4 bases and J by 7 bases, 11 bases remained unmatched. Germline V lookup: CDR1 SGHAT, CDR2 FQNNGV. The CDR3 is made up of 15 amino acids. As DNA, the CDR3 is TGTGCCAGCAGCTCCCTGGCCGCGGGGGTTAATACGCAGTATTTT. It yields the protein CASSSLAAGVNTQYF.

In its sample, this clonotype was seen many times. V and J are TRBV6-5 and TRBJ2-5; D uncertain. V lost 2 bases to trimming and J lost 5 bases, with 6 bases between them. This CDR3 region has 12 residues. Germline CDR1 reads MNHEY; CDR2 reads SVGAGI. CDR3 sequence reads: CASSYVGETQYF. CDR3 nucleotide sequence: TGTGCCAGCAGTTACGTTGGGGAGACCCAGTACTTC.

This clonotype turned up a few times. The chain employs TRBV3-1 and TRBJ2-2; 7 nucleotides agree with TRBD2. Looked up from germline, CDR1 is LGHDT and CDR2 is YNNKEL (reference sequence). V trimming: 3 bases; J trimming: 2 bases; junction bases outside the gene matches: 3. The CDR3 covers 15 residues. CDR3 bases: TGTGCCAGCAGCCAGGGACTACGTAACACCGGGGAGCTGTTTTTT. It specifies CASSQGLRNTGELFF.

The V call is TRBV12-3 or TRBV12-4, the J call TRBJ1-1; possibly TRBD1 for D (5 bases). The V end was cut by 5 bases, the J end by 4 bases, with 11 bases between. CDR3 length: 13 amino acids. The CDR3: CASSPWGGTEAFF. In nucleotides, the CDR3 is TGTGCCAGCAGTCCCTGGGGGGGCACTGAAGCTTTCTTT.

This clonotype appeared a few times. CDR3 protein: CAISTGTNEQYF. CDR3 nucleotide sequence: TGTGCCATCAGTACCGGGACGAACGAGCAGTACTTC. V usage is TRBV10-3 and J usage is TRBJ2-7; possibly TRBD1 or TRBD2 for D (5 bases each). The CDR3 loop spans 12 amino acids. Germline V CDR1 and CDR2: ENHRY, SYGVKD. V was clipped by 5 bases and J by 5 bases, with 10 bases between them.

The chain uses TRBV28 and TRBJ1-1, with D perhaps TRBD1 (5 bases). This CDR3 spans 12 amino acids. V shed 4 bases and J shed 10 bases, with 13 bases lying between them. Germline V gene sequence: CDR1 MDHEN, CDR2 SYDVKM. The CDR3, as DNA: TGTGCCAGCAGTTCACAGGACAAAGGAGCTTTCTTT. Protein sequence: CASSSQDKGAFF.

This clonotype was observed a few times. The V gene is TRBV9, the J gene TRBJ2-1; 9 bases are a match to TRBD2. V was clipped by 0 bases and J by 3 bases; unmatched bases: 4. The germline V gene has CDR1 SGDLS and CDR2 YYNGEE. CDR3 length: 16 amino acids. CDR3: CASSVAAGGFYNEQFF. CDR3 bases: TGTGCCAGCAGCGTAGCGGCGGGGGGGTTCTACAATGAGCAGTTCTTC.

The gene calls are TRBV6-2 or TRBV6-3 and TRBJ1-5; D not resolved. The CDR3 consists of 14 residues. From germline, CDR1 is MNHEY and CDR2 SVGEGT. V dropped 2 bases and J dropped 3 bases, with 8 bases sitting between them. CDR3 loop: CASSYSRLNQPQHF. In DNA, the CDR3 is TGTGCCAGCAGTTACAGCAGACTCAATCAGCCCCAGCATTTT.

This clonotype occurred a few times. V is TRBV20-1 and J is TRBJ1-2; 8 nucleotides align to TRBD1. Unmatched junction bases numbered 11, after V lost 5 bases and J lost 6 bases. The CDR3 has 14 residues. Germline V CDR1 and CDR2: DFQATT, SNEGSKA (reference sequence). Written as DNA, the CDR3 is TGCAGTGCTCCGATCCGGACAGGGAATAATGGCTACACCTTC. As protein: CSAPIRTGNNGYTF.

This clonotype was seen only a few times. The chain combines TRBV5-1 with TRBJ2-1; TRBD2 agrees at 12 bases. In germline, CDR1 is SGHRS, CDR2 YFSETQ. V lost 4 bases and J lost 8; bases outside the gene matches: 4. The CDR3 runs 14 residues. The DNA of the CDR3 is TGCGCCAGCAGCCCACGACTAGCGGGGGATGAGCAGTTCTTC. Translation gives CASSPRLAGDEQFF.

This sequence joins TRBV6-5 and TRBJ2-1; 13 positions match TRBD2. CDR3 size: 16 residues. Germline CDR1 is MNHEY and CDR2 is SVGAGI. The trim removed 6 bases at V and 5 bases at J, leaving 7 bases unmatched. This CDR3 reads CASRSPGLAGNNEQFF. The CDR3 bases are TGTGCCAGCAGATCCCCGGGACTAGCGGGGAACAATGAGCAGTTCTTC.

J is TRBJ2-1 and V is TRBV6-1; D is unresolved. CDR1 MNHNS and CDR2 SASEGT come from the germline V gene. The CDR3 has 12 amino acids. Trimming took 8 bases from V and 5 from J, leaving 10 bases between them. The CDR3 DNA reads TGTGCCAGCGATGGAGAGGACAATGAGCAGTTCTTC. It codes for CASDGEDNEQFF.

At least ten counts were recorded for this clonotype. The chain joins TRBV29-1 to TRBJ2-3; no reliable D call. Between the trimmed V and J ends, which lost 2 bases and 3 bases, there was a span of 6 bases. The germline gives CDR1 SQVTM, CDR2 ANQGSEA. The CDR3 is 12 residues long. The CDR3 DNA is TGCAGCGTTGAACCCGGAACAGATACGCAGTATTTT. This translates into CSVEPGTDTQYF.

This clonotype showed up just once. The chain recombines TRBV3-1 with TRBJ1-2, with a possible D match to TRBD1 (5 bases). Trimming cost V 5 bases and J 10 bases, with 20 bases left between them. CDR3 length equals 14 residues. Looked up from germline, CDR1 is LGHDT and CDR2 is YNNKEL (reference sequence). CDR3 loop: CASSNTWGGRYYTF. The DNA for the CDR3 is TGTGCCAGCAGCAACACGTGGGGCGGACGTTACTACACCTTC. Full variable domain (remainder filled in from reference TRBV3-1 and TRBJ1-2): DTAVSQTPKYLVTQMGNDKSIKCEQNLGHDTMYWYKQDSKKFLKIMFSYNNKELIINETVPNRFSPKSPDKAHLNLHINSLELGDSAVYFCASSNTWGGRYYTFGSGTRLTVV.

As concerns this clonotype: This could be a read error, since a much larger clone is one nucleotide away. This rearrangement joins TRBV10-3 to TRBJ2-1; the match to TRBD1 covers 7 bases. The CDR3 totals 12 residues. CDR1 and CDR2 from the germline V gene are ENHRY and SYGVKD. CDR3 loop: CVISGNRGEQFF. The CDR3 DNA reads TGTGTCATCAGTGGAAACAGGGGTGAGCAGTTCTTC.

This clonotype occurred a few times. In DNA, the CDR3 is TGTGCCAGCAGCTACCCACGGGGTAGCGGGAGTTACAATGAGCAGTTCTTC. It codes for CASSYPRGSGSYNEQFF. The chain carries TRBV4-2 and TRBJ2-1; 9 nucleotides line up with TRBD2. The V segment lost 5 bases and the J segment 4 bases; nucleotides outside the gene matches: 12. CDR1 and CDR2 (germline): LGHNA, YNFKEQ. CDR3 length: 17 amino acids.

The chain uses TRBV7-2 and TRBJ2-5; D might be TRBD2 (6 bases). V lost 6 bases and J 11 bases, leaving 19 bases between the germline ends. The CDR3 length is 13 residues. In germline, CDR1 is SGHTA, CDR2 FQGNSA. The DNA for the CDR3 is TGTGCCAGCAGGGATCGGGAGATCTATGAGCAGTACTTC. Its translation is CASRDREIYEQYF.

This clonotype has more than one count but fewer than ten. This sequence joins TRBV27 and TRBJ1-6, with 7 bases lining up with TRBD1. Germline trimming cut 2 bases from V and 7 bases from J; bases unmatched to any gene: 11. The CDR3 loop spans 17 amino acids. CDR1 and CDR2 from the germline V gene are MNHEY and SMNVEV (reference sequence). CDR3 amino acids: CASSLVTGQETNSPLHF. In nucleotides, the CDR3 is TGTGCCAGCAGTTTAGTCACCGGACAGGAGACAAATTCACCCCTCCACTTT.

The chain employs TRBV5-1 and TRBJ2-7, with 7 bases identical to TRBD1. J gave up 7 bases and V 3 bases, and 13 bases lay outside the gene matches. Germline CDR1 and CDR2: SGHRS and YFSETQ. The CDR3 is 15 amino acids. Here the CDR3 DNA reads TGCGCCAGCAGCTCCCGGGACAGCGCTCAAAAGGAGCAGTACTTC. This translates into CASSSRDSAQKEQYF.

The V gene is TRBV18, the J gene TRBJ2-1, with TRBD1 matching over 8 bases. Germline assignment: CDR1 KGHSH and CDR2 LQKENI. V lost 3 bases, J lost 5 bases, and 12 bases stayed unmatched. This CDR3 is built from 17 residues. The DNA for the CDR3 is TGTGCCAGCTCACCTCTCTTCACGGGACAGGCCCACAATGAGCAGTTCTTC. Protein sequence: CASSPLFTGQAHNEQFF.

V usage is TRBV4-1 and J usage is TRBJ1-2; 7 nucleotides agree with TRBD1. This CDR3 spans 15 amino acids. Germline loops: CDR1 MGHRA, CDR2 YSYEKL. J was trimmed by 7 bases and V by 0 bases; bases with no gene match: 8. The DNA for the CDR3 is TGCGCCAGCAGCCAAGAGGTCGCAGGGGGGGTTGGCTACACCTTC. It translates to CASSQEVAGGVGYTF.

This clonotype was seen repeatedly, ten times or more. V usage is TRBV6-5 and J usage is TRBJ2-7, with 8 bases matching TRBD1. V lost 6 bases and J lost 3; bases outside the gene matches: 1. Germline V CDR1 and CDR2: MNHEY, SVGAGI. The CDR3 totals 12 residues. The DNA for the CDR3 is TGTGCCAGCAGAGGACAGGGCTACGAGCAGTACTTC. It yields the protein CASRGQGYEQYF.

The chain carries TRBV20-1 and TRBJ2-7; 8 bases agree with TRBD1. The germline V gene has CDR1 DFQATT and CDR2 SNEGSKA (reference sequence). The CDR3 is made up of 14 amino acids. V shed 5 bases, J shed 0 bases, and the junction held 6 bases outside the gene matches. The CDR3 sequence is CSAGPGQASYEQYF. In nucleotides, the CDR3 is TGCAGTGCTGGTCCGGGACAGGCCTCCTACGAGCAGTACTTC.

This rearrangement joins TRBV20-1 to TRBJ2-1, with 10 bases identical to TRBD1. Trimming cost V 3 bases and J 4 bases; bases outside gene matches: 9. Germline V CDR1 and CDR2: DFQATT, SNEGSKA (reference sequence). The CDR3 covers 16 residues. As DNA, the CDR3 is TGCAGTGCTAGCACATTCGGGACAGGGGATTACAATGAGCAGTTCTTC. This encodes CSASTFGTGDYNEQFF.

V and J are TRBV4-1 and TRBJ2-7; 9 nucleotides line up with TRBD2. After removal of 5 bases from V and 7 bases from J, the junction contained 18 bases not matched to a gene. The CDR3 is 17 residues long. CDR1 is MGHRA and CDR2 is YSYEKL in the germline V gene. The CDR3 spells CASSGSQAGGRAQEQYF. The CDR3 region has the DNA TGCGCCAGCAGCGGATCCCAAGCTGGCGGGAGGGCCCAAGAGCAGTACTTC.